This TCR beta chain was sequenced in a study of control samples from healthy donors and cancer patients. Deletions cut 6 bases from V and 5 bases from J, with 5 bases between. This CDR3 comprises 11 residues. Germline CDR1 is MNHEY and CDR2 is SVGAGI. Clones were read by immunoSEQ multiplex PCR, and TCRdb kept only the in-frame ones, dropping some. The data show roughly 170,000 clones, approximately 94% seen once. Only one count was recorded for this clone. The sequencing sample was made of blood. The rearrangement links TRBV6-5 to TRBJ2-1; D remains unclear. The receptor comes from a woman younger than 30 in good health. In nucleotides, the CDR3 is TGTGCCAGCAGGGGAAACAATGAGCAGTTCTTC. It is translated as CASRGNNEQFF.